Below are 12 T cell receptor beta chains sequenced from a single sample in a study of CD8+ T cells in alopecia areata. Following RNA extraction, reverse transcription yielded cDNA that acted as the sequencing template. Only in-frame clones appear in the TCRdb table, and some are missing; sequencing was by immunoSEQ multiplex PCR. The sample has some 180,000 clones; around 50% are singletons. Sequenced sample: CD8+ T cells sorted from blood. The receptors shown here come from a human donor in good health.

The table lists this clone with a few counts. The chain combines TRBV29-1 with TRBJ2-7, with TRBD1 matching 8 bases. With V trimmed by 5 bases and J by 0 bases, 9 bases remained unmatched. The CDR3 covers 15 residues. Germline-derived CDR1 and CDR2 are SQVTM and ANQGSEA. The CDR3 bases are TGCAGCGTTAACGGACAGGGAACAAGCTCCTACGAGCAGTACTTC. It codes for CSVNGQGTSSYEQYF.

The chain links TRBV5-6 to TRBJ2-5; D not resolved. Germline V gives CDR1 SGHDT, CDR2 YYEEEE. Trimming took 1 base from V and 7 from J, leaving 11 bases between them. This CDR3 contains 13 residues. CDR3 sequence reads: CASSLPAGPTQYF. As DNA, the CDR3 is TGTGCCAGCAGCTTGCCGGCAGGCCCGACCCAGTACTTC.

V gene TRBV29-1 combines with J gene TRBJ1-2; D gene uncertain. V was shortened by 2 bases and J by 4 bases, with 8 bases between the two germline ends. The CDR3 has 12 amino acids. CDR1 is SQVTM, CDR2 ANQGSEA, per germline. The CDR3 is CSVETDLYGYTF. The CDR3 DNA reads TGCAGCGTTGAAACGGACCTCTATGGCTACACCTTC.

This clone appeared once. The CDR3: CASSHPSGETQYF. As DNA, the CDR3 is TGCGCCAGCAGTCACCCATCAGGAGAGACCCAGTACTTC. The chain has TRBV23-1 and TRBJ2-5; the D is unclear. TRBV23-1 is annotated as an ORF whose role is uncertain. V lost 3 bases to trimming and J lost 4 bases, with 9 bases between them. The CDR3 has 13 residues.

The J gene is TRBJ2-2, the V gene TRBV13, with TRBD1 matching 7 bases. With V trimmed by 5 bases and J by 6 bases, 6 bases remained unmatched. CDR1 PRHDT and CDR2 FYEKMQ come from the germline V gene (reference sequence). The CDR3 is made up of 14 amino acids. The CDR3 DNA reads as TGTGCCAGCAGCACGACAGGGCGTTCCGGGGAGCTGTTTTTT. Translated, it gives CASSTTGRSGELFF.

The chain couples TRBV15 to TRBJ2-5, with D possibly TRBD1 on 6 matching bases. The CDR3 length is 14 residues. Germline CDR1 and CDR2: LNHNV and YYDKDF (reference sequence). V lost 3 bases and J lost 2, with 10 bases in between. CDR3 DNA sequence: TGTGCCACCAGCAGCCGGACAGATCAAGAGACCCAGTACTTC. Amino acids: CATSSRTDQETQYF.

The chain is built from TRBV5-1 and TRBJ2-2, with D possibly matching TRBD2 (5 bases). CDR1 SGHRS and CDR2 YFSETQ come from the germline V gene. The CDR3 spans 16 residues. The V end was cut by 4 bases, the J end by 4 bases, with 17 bases between. The CDR3 DNA reads TGCGCCAGCAGCCGGCTAGGGTCCGAGGGCACCGGGGAGCTGTTTTTT. Its protein product is CASSRLGSEGTGELFF.

This clone was found a few times. The rearrangement joins TRBV19 to TRBJ1-2; 8 bases agree with TRBD1. J lost 4 bases, V lost 10 bases, and 11 bases had no gene match. The CDR3 extends over 14 amino acids. The germline gives CDR1 LNHDA, CDR2 SQIVND (reference sequence). The CDR3 bases are TGTGCCACACAAACGGACAGGGAGGGCTATGGCTACACCTTC. Amino acids: CATQTDREGYGYTF.

V usage is TRBV9 and J usage is TRBJ2-1, with D hard to call. This CDR3 has 14 amino acids. Trimming pared 0 bases from V and 5 bases from J, leaving 9 bases between. Per germline, CDR1 SGDLS and CDR2 YYNGEE. For the CDR3, the DNA is TGTGCCAGCAGCGTAGTTATCCAAGACAATGAGCAGTTCTTC. It specifies CASSVVIQDNEQFF.

The genes are TRBV7-9 and TRBJ1-1; no clear D gene. CDR3 length: 10 residues. Trimming removed 5 bases from V and 6 bases from J, with 4 bases in between. CDR1 and CDR2 from the germline V gene are SEHNR and FQNEAQ (reference sequence). CDR3 residues: CASSGAEAFF. For the CDR3, the DNA is TGTGCCAGCAGCGGAGCTGAAGCTTTCTTT.

This sequence joins TRBV2 and TRBJ2-7; TRBD1 matches 8 bases. This CDR3 is 14 amino acids long. V shed 6 bases, J shed 1 base, and the junction held 5 bases outside the gene matches. CDR1 and CDR2 from the germline V gene are SNHLY and FYNNEI. CDR3 DNA: TGTGCCAGCAGAGAACAGGGGGGATCCTACGAGCAGTACTTC. Its protein product is CASREQGGSYEQYF. The whole variable domain, remainder taken from reference TRBV2 and TRBJ2-7, is EPEVTQTPSHQVTQMGQEVILRCVPISNHLYFYWYRQILGQKVEFLVSFYNNEISEKSEIFDDQFSVERPDGSNFTLKIRSTKLEDSAMYFCASREQGGSYEQYFGPGTRLTVT.

In regard to this clone: This sample also contains other DNA sequences that code for the same CDR3. The CDR3: CASSLGGGETQYF. CDR3 sequence (DNA): TGTGCCAGCAGCTTGGGGGGTGGCGAGACCCAGTACTTC. The J gene is TRBJ2-5, the V gene TRBV11-2; maybe TRBD2 (6 bases). This CDR3 spans 13 amino acids. CDR1 and CDR2 (germline): SGHAT, FQNNGV. The germline V and J ends were trimmed by 3 bases and 5 bases, with 10 bases remaining between them.